The TCR beta chain described here comes from a study of beta chain features in type 1 diabetes (dated by TCRdb to the late 2010s). With respect to the entire study: No differences in mean age, gender distribution, total cell number or subset yield were found between patients and healthy donors. Across all samples, 90 million to 130 million sorted cells were examined, and cell number per subset correlated strongly with RNA yield. The study compared TCRB repertoires of sorted circulating CD4+ T cell subsets between recently diagnosed type 1 diabetes patients and matched healthy donors. Whereas all 30 or so donors provided naive and central memory subsets, regulatory and stem cell-like memory subsets were isolated from just 8 patients and roughly 8 healthy donors. Findings and caveats that apply to the study as a whole: Fewer insertions and more nucleotide deletions at VDJ recombination sites were observed in patients with type 1 diabetes, implying thymic rearrangement abnormalities. Only small numbers of individuals were included in the HLA sub-analyses, which left unresolved whether HLA type had any influence on TCRB rearrangement. Shorter templates might have been favored by PCR, but patient and control samples were amplified and corrected together, so both groups would have been affected equally by any skew. Sequencing cDNA rather than genomic DNA could over-represent highly expressing activated cells, although activation and CD3 levels did not differ between groups. Type 1 diabetes patients showed a moderate but significant shortening of TCRB CDR3 length in all four CD4+ subsets. Naive, central memory and regulatory TCRB repertoires appeared to be more similar among patients than among healthy donors.

Each donor gave one peripheral blood draw, averaging roughly 100 mL, which was collected into heparinised tubes. Naive, central memory, regulatory and stem cell-like memory CD4+ T cells were sorted on a BD FACSAria II using a panel including CD45RO, CCR7, CD25, CD127, CD95 and CD27. All sorted populations exceeded 95% purity. PBMCs were separated immediately by Lymphoprep density gradient centrifugation and were stained directly, without being cultured. So that batch effects would be minimized, each experiment stained and sorted samples in pairs, pairing one healthy donor with one patient. The entire isolated RNA was reverse transcribed using the High Capacity cDNA Reverse Transcription Kit, and thus expressed TCRB transcripts were sequenced. Naive, central memory and regulatory T cell samples underwent deep immunoSEQ sequencing, averaging roughly 3.4 million total reads per sample. Sorted cells were lysed in RLT buffer and RNA was extracted with DNase-treated RNeasy Micro or Mini kits, depending on cell number. To prevent cross-contamination, every cell subset was processed on its own, while patient and healthy donor samples were processed together. Using the immunoSEQ multiplex PCR, TCRB sequences were amplified from cDNA into 87-bp fragments spanning the CDR3 region. Sequencing of the amplicons was performed on the Illumina HiSeq platform. As for the original processing: Synthetic template baselines were used to correct PCR bias computationally, reads within Hamming distance 2 were collapsed together, and singletons that could not be merged were discarded. By aligning reads against IMGT, V, D and J genes, CDR3 length, and insertions or deletions at six rearrangement sites were assigned. Within each subset, clonotype counts were normalized to sorted cell number, after which true diversity and Gini coefficients were computed with the tcR R package. The overlap coefficient, calculated on TCRB nucleotide sequences, was used to quantify repertoire sharing. TCRdb took over this immuneACCESS table, retaining in-frame rearrangements with V and J assigned. Such tables are incomplete; in checked studies, under half of the missing clones stem from an unresolved V gene, and the remainder is unexplained. V, J and clone size reflect that table, while D and trimming were determined from the DNA. In all, the sample holds 120,000 to 150,000 clones, and 40% to 55% of those were seen once. The biggest ten clones account for under 0.45% of the sample.

Concerning this clone: The clone's antigen remains unknown. Base qualities were left out, and no much larger clone turns up one base away.

The clonotype originates from a man between 18 and 35 years old in good health. Sequencing input: Tregs from blood. In light of the paper, this sample's cell subset or site label describes: regulatory CD4+ T cells.

CDR3 protein: CASSQDLQNIQYF. The nucleotides are TGCGCCAGCAGCCAAGACCTACAAAACATTCAGTACTTC. The sequence links TRBV4-1 to TRBJ2-4, with the D gene not clear enough to name. The CDR3 spans 13 residues, from the cysteine through the phenylalanine. The DNA shown is the 39-base CDR3, in frame from base 1. CDR1 and CDR2 are drawn from the germline V gene: MGHRA, YSYEKL. The trim is 0 bases for V and 5 bases for J, with a gap of 5 bases between the germline ends.